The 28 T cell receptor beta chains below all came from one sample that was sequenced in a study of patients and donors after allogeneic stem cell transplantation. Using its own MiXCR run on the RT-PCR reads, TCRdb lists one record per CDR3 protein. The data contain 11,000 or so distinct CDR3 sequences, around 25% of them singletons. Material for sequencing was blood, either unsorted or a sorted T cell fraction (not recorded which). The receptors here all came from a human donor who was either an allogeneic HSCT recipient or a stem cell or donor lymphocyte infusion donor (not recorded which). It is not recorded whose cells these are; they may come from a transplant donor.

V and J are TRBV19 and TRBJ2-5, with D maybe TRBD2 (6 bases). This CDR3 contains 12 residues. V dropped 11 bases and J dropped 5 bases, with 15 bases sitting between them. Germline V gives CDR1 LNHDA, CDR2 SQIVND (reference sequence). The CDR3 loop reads CASGEVAETQYF. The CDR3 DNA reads TGTGCCTCGGGAGAGGTAGCGGAGACCCAGTACTTC.

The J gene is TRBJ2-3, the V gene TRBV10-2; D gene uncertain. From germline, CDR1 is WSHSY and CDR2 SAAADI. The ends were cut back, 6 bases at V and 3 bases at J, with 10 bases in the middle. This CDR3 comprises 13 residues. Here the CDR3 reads CASSHRATDTQYF. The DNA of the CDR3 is TGCGCCAGCAGCCACCGGGCAACAGATACGCAGTATTTT.

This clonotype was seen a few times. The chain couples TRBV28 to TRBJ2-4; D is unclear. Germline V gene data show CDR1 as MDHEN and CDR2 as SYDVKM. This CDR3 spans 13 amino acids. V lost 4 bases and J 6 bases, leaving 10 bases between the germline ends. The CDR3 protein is CASSSRAANIQYF. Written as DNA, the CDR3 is TGTGCCAGCAGTTCCCGGGCCGCAAACATTCAGTACTTC.

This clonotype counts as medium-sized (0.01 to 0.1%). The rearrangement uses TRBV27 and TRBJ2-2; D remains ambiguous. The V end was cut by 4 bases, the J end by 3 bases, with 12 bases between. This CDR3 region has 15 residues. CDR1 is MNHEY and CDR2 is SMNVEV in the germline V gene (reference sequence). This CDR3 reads CASSSLGQYTGELFF. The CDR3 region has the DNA TGTGCCAGCAGTTCGTTAGGGCAATACACCGGGGAGCTGTTTTTT.

DNA of the CDR3: TGCGCCAGCAGTCGAAACAGGGAGGGCTATGGCTACACCTTC. Amino acids: CASSRNREGYGYTF. The chain uses TRBV10-2 and TRBJ1-2; D possibly corresponds to TRBD1 (6 bases). CDR1 WSHSY and CDR2 SAAADI come from the germline V gene. V was shortened by 5 bases and J by 4 bases, with 14 bases between the two germline ends. This CDR3 is built from 14 residues.

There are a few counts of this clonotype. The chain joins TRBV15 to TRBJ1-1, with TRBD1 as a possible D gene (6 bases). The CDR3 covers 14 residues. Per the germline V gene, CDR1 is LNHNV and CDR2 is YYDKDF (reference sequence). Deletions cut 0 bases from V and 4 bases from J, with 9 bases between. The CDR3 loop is CATSRDLGATEAFF. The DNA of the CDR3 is TGTGCCACCAGCAGAGATCTGGGGGCCACTGAAGCTTTCTTT.

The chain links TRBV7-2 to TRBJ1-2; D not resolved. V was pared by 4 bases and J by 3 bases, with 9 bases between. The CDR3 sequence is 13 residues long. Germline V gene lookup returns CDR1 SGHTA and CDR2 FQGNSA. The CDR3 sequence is CASSSTHDYGYTF. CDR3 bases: TGTGCCAGCAGCTCGACACATGACTATGGCTACACCTTC.

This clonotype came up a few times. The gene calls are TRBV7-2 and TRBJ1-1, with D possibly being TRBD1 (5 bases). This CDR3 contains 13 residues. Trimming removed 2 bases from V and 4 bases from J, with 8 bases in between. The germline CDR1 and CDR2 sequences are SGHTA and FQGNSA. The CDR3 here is CASSLRQLTEAFF. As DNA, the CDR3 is TGTGCCAGCAGCTTAAGACAGCTCACTGAAGCTTTCTTT.

CDR3 DNA: TGTGCCAGCAGCTTAGGCCTCGTACAGGGTTATGAAGCTTTCTTT. Translation gives CASSLGLVQGYEAFF. The chain has TRBV7-2 and TRBJ1-1; tentative D call: TRBD1 (6 bases). Germline assignment: CDR1 SGHTA and CDR2 FQGNSA. The CDR3 length is 15 residues. V shed 1 base and J shed 7 bases, with 16 bases lying between them.

The chain's CDR3 is CASSQGVGETQYF. CDR3 coding DNA: TGTGCCAGCAGCCAGGGGGTAGGGGAGACCCAGTACTTC. The chain recombines TRBV12-3 or TRBV12-4 with TRBJ2-5, with 7 bases aligning to TRBD1. CDR3 length: 13 residues. Trimming at V came to 6 bases and at J to 5 bases, leaving 6 bases not matched to a gene.

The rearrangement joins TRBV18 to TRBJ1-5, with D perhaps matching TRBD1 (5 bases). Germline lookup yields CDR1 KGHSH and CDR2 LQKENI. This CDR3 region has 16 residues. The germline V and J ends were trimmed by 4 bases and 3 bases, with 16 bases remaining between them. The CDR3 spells CASSQSIGTVNQPQHF. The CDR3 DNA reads TGTGCCAGCTCACAGAGTATCGGGACGGTCAATCAGCCCCAGCATTTT.

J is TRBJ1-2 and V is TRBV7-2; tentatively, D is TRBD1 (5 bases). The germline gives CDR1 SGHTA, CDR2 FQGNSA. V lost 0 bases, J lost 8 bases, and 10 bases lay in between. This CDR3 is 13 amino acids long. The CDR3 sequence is CASSLAAGVGYTF. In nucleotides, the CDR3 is TGTGCCAGCAGCTTAGCAGCGGGGGTAGGCTACACCTTC.

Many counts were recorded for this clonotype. CDR3 amino acids: CASSQGPGVNYGYTF. The CDR3 coding sequence is TGCGCCAGCAGCCAAGGGCCAGGGGTGAACTATGGCTACACCTTC. V is TRBV4-3 and J is TRBJ1-2; D possibly corresponds to TRBD1 (6 bases). The V gene lost 1 base and the J gene lost 2 bases, with 11 bases spanning the gap. The CDR3 consists of 15 residues. Germline V gene sequence: CDR1 LGHNA, CDR2 YSLEER.

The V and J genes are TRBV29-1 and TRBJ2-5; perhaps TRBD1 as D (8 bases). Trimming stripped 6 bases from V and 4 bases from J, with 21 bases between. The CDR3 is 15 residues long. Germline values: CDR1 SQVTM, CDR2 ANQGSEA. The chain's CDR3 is CSVVPRQGRVETQYF. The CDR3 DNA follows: TGCAGCGTCGTACCTAGACAGGGGAGGGTAGAGACCCAGTACTTC.

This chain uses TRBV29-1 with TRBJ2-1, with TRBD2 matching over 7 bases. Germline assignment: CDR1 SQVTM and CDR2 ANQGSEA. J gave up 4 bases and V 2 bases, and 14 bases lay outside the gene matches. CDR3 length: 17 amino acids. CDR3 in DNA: TGCAGCGTTGAACGGGCGATTAGCGGGTTTCCTTACAATGAGCAGTTCTTC. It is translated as CSVERAISGFPYNEQFF.

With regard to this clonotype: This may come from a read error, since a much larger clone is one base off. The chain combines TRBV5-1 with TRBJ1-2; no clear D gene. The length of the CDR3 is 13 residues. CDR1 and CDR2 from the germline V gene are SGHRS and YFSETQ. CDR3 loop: CASSELFDYAYTF. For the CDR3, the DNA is TGCGCCAGCAGCGAACTCTTTGACTATGCCTACACCTTC.

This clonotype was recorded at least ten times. The CDR3 sequence is CASSVGPQGSSGNTIYF. As DNA, the CDR3 is TGTGCCAGCAGCGTGGGCCCCCAGGGGAGCTCTGGAAACACCATATATTTT. The chain carries TRBV9 and TRBJ1-3; a possible D gene is TRBD1 (6 bases). The CDR3 contains 17 residues. The germline V gene has CDR1 SGDLS and CDR2 YYNGEE. Trimming removed 2 bases at V and 0 bases at J, with 15 bases between.

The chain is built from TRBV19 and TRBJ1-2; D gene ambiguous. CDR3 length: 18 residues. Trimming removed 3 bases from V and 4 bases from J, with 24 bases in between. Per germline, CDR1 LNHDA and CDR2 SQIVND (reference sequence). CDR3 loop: CASSIIATGPPKSYGYTF. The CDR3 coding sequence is TGTGCCAGTAGTATTATTGCTACCGGCCCTCCAAAGAGCTATGGCTACACCTTC.

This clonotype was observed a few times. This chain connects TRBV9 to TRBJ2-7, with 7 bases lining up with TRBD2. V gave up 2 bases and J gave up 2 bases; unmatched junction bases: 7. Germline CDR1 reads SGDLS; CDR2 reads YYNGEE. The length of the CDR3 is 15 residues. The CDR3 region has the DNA TGTGCCAGCAGCGTGGGCGGGAGTGGGCCCTACGAGCAGTACTTC. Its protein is CASSVGGSGPYEQYF. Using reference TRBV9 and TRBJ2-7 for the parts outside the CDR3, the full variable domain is DSGVTQTPKHLITATGQRVTLRCSPRSGDLSVYWYQQSLDQGLQFLIQYYNGEERAKGNILERFSAQQFPDLHSELNLSSLELGDSALYFCASSVGGSGPYEQYFGPGTRLTVT.

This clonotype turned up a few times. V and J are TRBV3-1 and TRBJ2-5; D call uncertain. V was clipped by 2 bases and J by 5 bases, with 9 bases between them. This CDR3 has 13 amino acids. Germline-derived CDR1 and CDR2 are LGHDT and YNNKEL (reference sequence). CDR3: CASSQRQWETQYF. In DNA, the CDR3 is TGTGCCAGCAGCCAAAGGCAGTGGGAGACCCAGTACTTC.

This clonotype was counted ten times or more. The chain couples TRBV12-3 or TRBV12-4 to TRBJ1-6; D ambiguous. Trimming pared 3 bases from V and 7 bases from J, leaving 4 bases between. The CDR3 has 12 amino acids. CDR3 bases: TGTGCCAGCAGTTTCGGGAATTCACCCCTCCACTTT. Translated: CASSFGNSPLHF.

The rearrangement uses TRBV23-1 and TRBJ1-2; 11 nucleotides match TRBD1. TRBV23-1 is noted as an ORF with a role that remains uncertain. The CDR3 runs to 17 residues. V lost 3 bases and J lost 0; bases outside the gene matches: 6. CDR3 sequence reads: CASSHGDRGNPNYGYTF. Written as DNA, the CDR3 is TGCGCCAGCAGTCATGGGGACAGGGGGAACCCTAACTATGGCTACACCTTC.

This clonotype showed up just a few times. The CDR3 bases are TGTGCCAGCAGCACCACTACGATGGGGACCAATCAGCCCCAGCATTTT. It translates to CASSTTTMGTNQPQHF. The gene calls are TRBV7-2 and TRBJ1-5, with D possibly TRBD1 on 5 matching bases. The germline V gene has CDR1 SGHTA and CDR2 FQGNSA. V lost 5 bases and J 3 bases, leaving 17 bases between the germline ends. This CDR3 contains 16 residues.

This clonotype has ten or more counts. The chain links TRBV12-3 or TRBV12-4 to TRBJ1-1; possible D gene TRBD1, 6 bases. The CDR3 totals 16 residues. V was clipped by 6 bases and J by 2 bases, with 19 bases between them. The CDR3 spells CASRGGTGRRNTEAFF. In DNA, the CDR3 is TGTGCCAGCAGAGGGGGGACGGGCAGGAGAAACACTGAAGCTTTCTTT.

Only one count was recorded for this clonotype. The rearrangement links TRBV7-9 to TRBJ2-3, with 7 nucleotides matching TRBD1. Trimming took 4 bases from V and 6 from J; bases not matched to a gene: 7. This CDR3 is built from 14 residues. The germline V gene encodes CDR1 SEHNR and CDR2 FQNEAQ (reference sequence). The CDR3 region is CASSSDRVRDTQYF. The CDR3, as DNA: TGTGCCAGCAGCTCCGACAGGGTGAGGGATACGCAGTATTTT.

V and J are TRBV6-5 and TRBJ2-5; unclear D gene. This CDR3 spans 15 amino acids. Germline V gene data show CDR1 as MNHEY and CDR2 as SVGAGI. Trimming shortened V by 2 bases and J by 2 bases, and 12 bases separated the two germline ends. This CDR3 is CASSYKGSRQETQYF. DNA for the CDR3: TGTGCCAGCAGTTACAAAGGTTCTCGACAAGAGACCCAGTACTTC.

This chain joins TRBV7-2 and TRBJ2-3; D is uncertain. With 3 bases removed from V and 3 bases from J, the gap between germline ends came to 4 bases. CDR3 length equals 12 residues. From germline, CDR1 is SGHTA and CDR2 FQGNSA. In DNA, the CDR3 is TGTGCCAGCAGCTTGCCGACAGATACGCAGTATTTT. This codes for CASSLPTDTQYF.

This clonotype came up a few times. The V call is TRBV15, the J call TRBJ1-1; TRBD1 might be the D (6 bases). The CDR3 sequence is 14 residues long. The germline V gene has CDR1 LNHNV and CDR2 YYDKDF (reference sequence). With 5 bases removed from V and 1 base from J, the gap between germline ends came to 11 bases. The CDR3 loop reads CATSRTAQNTEAFF. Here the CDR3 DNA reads TGTGCCACCAGCCGGACAGCCCAGAACACTGAAGCTTTCTTT.